This T cell receptor beta chain derives from a study of cytomegalovirus exposure and HLA in healthy donors. CDR1 KGHSH and CDR2 LQKENI come from the germline V gene. J was trimmed by 5 bases and V by 6 bases; bases with no gene match: 10. The CDR3 has 15 residues. The PCR contained 60 Vbeta and 13 Jbeta primers. Profiling relied on immunoSEQ multiplex PCR, and the TCRdb table lists in-frame clones only, not all of them. The table has about 110,000 clones, around 72% seen once. The sequence came from a woman aged 40-49 years in good health and CMV-seropositive. The chain links TRBV18 to TRBJ2-7; 10 nucleotides match TRBD1. The material sequenced was PBMCs. The CDR3 here is CASSLQGTGEHEQYF. The CDR3 DNA reads TGTGCCAGCTCGCTACAAGGGACAGGGGAACACGAGCAGTACTTC.